The clone carrying this TCR beta chain has only a few counts. The antigen remains undetermined. The bulk TCR libraries were made with methods described before and with listed TCR primers. TCRdb redid the calling of the PCR reads with MiXCR, one entry per CDR3 protein. The sample records 600,000 to 650,000 distinct CDR3 sequences, 15% to 20% being singletons. This specimen belongs to a study of molecular identifiers for immune sequencing clone quantification. Study results and caveats: Clones exceeding 20 RNA copies carried over 99% of effector molecules but under 1% of naive-cell molecules. Identical TCR molecules can share a barcode, and this sharing could underestimate highly expanded clone sizes.

The length of the CDR3 is 15 residues. Germline CDR1 and CDR2: MNHEY and SMNVEV (reference sequence). V was cut by 2 bases and J by 3 bases, with 12 bases left in between. The source of this sequence is a human donor in good health. Some libraries in this study had Jurkat cell RNA spiked in. The chain combines TRBV27 with TRBJ2-3; D may match TRBD1 or TRBD2 (5 bases each). Specimen: naive CD8+ T cells from blood, with Jurkat cell RNA spiked in. Subset defined: FACS-sorted CD8+CD4-CCR7+CD45RA+ naive T cells. The DNA for the CDR3 is TGTGCCAGCAGTTTAGATTTTTGGGGGACAGATACGCAGTATTTT. Translation: CASSLDFWGTDTQYF.